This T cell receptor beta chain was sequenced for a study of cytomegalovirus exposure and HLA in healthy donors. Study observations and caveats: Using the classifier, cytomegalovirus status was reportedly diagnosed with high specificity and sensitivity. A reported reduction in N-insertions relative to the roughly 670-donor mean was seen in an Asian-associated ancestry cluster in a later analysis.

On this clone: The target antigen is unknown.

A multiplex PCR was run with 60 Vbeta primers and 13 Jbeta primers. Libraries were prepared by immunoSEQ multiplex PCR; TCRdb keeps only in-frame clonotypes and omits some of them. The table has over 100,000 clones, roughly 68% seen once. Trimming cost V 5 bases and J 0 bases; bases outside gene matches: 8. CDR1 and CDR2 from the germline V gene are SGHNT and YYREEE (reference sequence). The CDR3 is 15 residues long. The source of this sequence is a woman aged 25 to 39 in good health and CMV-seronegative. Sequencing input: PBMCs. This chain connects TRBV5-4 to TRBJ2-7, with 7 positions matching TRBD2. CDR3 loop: CASSAREDLSYEQYF. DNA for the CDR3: TGTGCCAGCAGTGCACGGGAGGACCTCTCCTACGAGCAGTACTTC.